This T cell receptor beta chain was sequenced in a study of shared clonotypes between healthy human individuals. Across the study: For every donor, three CD4 naive, three CD4 memory, two CD8 naive and one CD8 memory plates were used. Whole-study findings and limits: Blood was the only sampled material, and tissue repertoires likely differ.

This CDR3 is built from 18 residues. The J segment lost 10 bases and the V segment lost 3 bases, leaving 23 bases of the junction unmatched. Germline-derived CDR1 and CDR2 are SGDLS and YYNGEE. Clones were sequenced by immunoSEQ multiplex PCR, and TCRdb holds only the in-frame ones, with some missing. Among roughly 2.1 million clones, about 92% were seen once, and the ten largest hold roughly 1.7%. In the case of this clone: Antigen unknown.

Cells designated naive CD8 were CD45RO-negative and were positively selected for CCR7, with terminally differentiated effector memory CD45RA+ cells excluded. The chain combines TRBV9 with TRBJ2-3; 7 nucleotides align to TRBD2. Sequencing input: naive CD8+ T cells from PBMCs. The TCR originated in a man between 18 and 29 years old in good health. Some clones in this sample may be carry-over from other donors' samples. As DNA, the CDR3 is TGTGCCAGCAGCGACTCTCGAGAGATGGCTGAGACTAGCAGATCGCAGTATTTT. It yields the protein CASSDSREMAETSRSQYF.